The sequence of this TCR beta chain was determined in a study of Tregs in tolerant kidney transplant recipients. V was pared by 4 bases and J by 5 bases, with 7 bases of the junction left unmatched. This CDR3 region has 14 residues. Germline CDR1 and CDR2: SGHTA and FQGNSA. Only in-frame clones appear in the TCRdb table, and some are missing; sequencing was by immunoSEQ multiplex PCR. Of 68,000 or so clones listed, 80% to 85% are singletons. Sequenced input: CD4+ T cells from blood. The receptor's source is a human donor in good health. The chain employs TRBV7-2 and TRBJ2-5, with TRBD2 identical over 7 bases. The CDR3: CASSYQRGRETQYF. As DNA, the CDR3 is TGTGCCAGCAGCTACCAGCGGGGAAGGGAGACCCAGTACTTC.